This TCR beta chain originates from a study of type 1 regulatory T cells. Study as a whole: T-allo10 is an in vitro-generated, Tr1-enriched CD4 T cell product specific for alloantigen. Broader study findings: Type 1 regulatory T cells had a more restricted TCR repertoire than non-type 1 regulatory T cells.

With respect to this clonotype: Its antigen is not identified.

From the reads, TCRdb called clonotypes with MiXCR, one entry per CDR3 protein. This sample has about 67,000 distinct CDR3 sequences, with roughly half found just once. Germline trimming cut 6 bases from V and 2 bases from J; bases unmatched to any gene: 8. The CDR3 contains 15 residues. Germline V gene data show CDR1 as MNHNS and CDR2 as SASEGT. The source material was cultured non-Tr1 T cells, either the whole culture or a sorted T cell fraction (not recorded which). The TCR originated in a human donor in good health. The rearrangement joins TRBV6-1 to TRBJ2-3; 7 bases line up with TRBD1. CDR3 DNA: TGTGCCAGCAGCCGACAGGGCCTATCCACAGATACGCAGTATTTT. Protein sequence: CASSRQGLSTDTQYF.